Sequencing of this TCR beta chain was carried out in a study of monozygotic twins with inflammatory bowel disease. TCRdb reworked the 5' RACE reads into one entry per CDR3 protein, no DNA. The listing records roughly 330,000 distinct CDR3 sequences. The CDR3 is 14 residues long. Germline V gene lookup returns CDR1 LGHNT and CDR2 FRNRAP. Whole-blood total RNA was extracted without T cell sorting. The TCR originated in a human donor with ulcerative colitis or Crohn's disease, or a healthy co-twin of an affected twin (not recorded which). Sequences were obtained from blood. V usage is TRBV12-5 and J usage is TRBJ1-1; TCRdb outputs TRBD1, but without DNA this stays unchecked. CDR3 protein: CASGSGTGLSEAFF.